What follows are 32 T cell receptor beta chains derived from one specimen sequenced in a study of Ad26.COV2.S vaccination and SARS-CoV-2 variants. The repertoire was sequenced with immunoSEQ multiplex PCR; TCRdb's copy has only in-frame clones and lacks some. The data show around 450,000 clones, roughly 90% seen once. Treatment here: 19 received Ad26.COV2.S at low or high dose, single or two shots; about 5 received placebo; per-sample allocation not given. Following the first vaccine or placebo injection, samples were taken on day 63. Source: peripheral blood, taken in a trial of Ad26.COV2.S vaccine versus placebo. These receptors came from a person aged 18 to 59 who received the Ad26.COV2.S COVID-19 vaccine or a placebo.

The rearrangement links TRBV5-4 to TRBJ2-7; 13 bases fit TRBD2. Germline trimming cut 7 bases from V and 2 bases from J; bases unmatched to any gene: 6. This CDR3 contains 15 residues. Germline V gives CDR1 SGHNT, CDR2 YYREEE (reference sequence). CDR3 protein: CASARTSGGAYEQYF. DNA of the CDR3: TGTGCCAGCGCTCGAACTAGCGGGGGGGCCTACGAGCAGTACTTC. The full variable domain, with the rest looked up from reference TRBV5-4 and TRBJ2-7, is ETGVTQSPTHLIKTRGQQVTLRCSSQSGHNTVSWYQQALGQGPQFIFQYYREEENGRGNFPPRFSGLQFPNYSSELNVNALELDDSALYLCASARTSGGAYEQYFGPGTRLTVT.

The J gene is TRBJ1-1, the V gene TRBV3-1 (or the pseudogene TRBV3-2); unclear D gene. Between the trimmed V and J ends, which lost 5 bases and 3 bases, there was a span of 13 bases. Germline V gene sequence: CDR1 LGHDT, CDR2 YNNKEL (reference sequence). There are 14 residues in the CDR3. The CDR3 nucleotides read TGTGCCAGCAGCTGGACCAACGGGGACACTGAAGCTTTCTTT. Translating it yields CASSWTNGDTEAFF.

J is TRBJ2-1 and V is TRBV3-1 (or the pseudogene TRBV3-2); possible D gene TRBD1, 7 bases. Trimming cost V 1 base and J 3 bases, with 13 bases left between them. CDR3 size: 16 residues. In germline, CDR1 is LGHDT, CDR2 YNNKEL (reference sequence). The CDR3 sequence: CASSQVRQGGYNEQFF. The CDR3 DNA is TGTGCCAGCAGCCAAGTCCGGCAGGGGGGCTACAATGAGCAGTTCTTC.

The J gene is TRBJ1-1, the V gene TRBV30; D gene ambiguous. V was shortened by 0 bases and J by 2 bases, with 7 bases between the two germline ends. Germline V gives CDR1 GTSNPN, CDR2 SVGIG (reference sequence). CDR3 size: 13 residues. CDR3 protein: CAWSVTINTEAFF. The CDR3, as DNA: TGTGCCTGGAGTGTGACAATCAACACTGAAGCTTTCTTT.

J is TRBJ2-3 and V is TRBV5-1; 9 bases agree with TRBD1. Germline V lookup: CDR1 SGHRS, CDR2 YFSETQ. The CDR3 length is 18 residues. The V gene end was trimmed by 2 bases and the J gene end by 0 bases; junction bases not matched to a gene: 10. The CDR3 DNA sequence: TGCGCCAGCAGCTTCCAATTCGCTGGGACAGGGAGCACAGATACGCAGTATTTT. Encoded protein: CASSFQFAGTGSTDTQYF.

J is TRBJ2-2 and V is TRBV28; D remains ambiguous. V was cut by 8 bases and J by 1 base, with 8 bases left in between. This CDR3 contains 13 residues. Germline V lookup: CDR1 MDHEN, CDR2 SYDVKM. The CDR3 DNA is TGTGCCAGCGGGAACAAGAACACCGGGGAGCTGTTTTTT. Protein: CASGNKNTGELFF.

The genes are TRBV6-2 or TRBV6-3 and TRBJ2-1; D may be TRBD1 (6 bases). Germline V lookup: CDR1 MNHEY, CDR2 SVGEGT. The CDR3 contains 17 residues. V was trimmed by 2 bases and J by 0 bases, leaving 14 bases between them. CDR3 sequence: CASSYPTGSSSYNEQFF. The CDR3 nucleotides read TGTGCCAGCAGTTACCCCACAGGGTCAAGCTCCTACAATGAGCAGTTCTTC.

This chain links TRBV19 with TRBJ2-5; 7 nucleotides line up with TRBD1. Unmatched junction bases numbered 8, after V lost 6 bases and J lost 1 base. In germline, CDR1 is LNHDA, CDR2 SQIVND (reference sequence). The CDR3 extends over 15 amino acids. The CDR3 region is CASSPGTAIQETQYF. CDR3 bases: TGTGCCAGTAGCCCTGGGACAGCGATCCAAGAGACCCAGTACTTC.

The chain couples TRBV11-2 to TRBJ1-3; no reliable D call. CDR1 is SGHAT, CDR2 FQNNGV, per germline. CDR3 length equals 13 residues. Trimming pared 1 base from V and 8 bases from J, leaving 9 bases between. CDR3 sequence: CASSLGGGDTIYF. The DNA of the CDR3 is TGTGCCAGCAGCTTAGGCGGAGGAGACACCATATATTTT.

The chain recombines TRBV5-1 with TRBJ2-5; 8 nucleotides line up with TRBD1. Germline-derived CDR1 and CDR2 are SGHRS and YFSETQ. The CDR3 extends over 15 amino acids. Trimming cost V 7 bases and J 1 base; bases outside gene matches: 9. In DNA, the CDR3 is TGCGCCAGCGGTCCGCAGGGGGCGAGCCAAGAGACCCAGTACTTC. Protein sequence: CASGPQGASQETQYF.

The V call is TRBV9, the J call TRBJ2-5, with D perhaps TRBD2 (6 bases). Germline lookup yields CDR1 SGDLS and CDR2 YYNGEE. The V end was cut by 4 bases, the J end by 5 bases, with 15 bases between. This CDR3 contains 14 residues. The CDR3 DNA sequence: TGTGCCAGCAGCCTCGGGACTCGGGATGAGACCCAGTACTTC. It yields the protein CASSLGTRDETQYF. The entire variable domain, with the rest obtained from reference TRBV9 and TRBJ2-5, is as follows: DSGVTQTPKHLITATGQRVTLRCSPRSGDLSVYWYQQSLDQGLQFLIQYYNGEERAKGNILERFSAQQFPDLHSELNLSSLELGDSALYFCASSLGTRDETQYFGPGTRLLVL.

The chain couples TRBV5-1 to TRBJ2-3; D is unclear. The V end lost 0 bases, the J end lost 0 bases, and 8 bases lay between the germline ends. The CDR3 spans 15 residues. Per the germline V gene, CDR1 is SGHRS and CDR2 is YFSETQ. The DNA for the CDR3 is TGCGCCAGCAGCTTGGGCCAGGAGAGCACAGATACGCAGTATTTT. Its protein is CASSLGQESTDTQYF. The variable domain in full, with the rest retrieved from reference TRBV5-1 and TRBJ2-3, is KAGVTQTPRYLIKTRGQQVTLSCSPISGHRSVSWYQQTPGQGLQFLFEYFSETQRNKGNFPGRFSGRQFSNSRSEMNVSTLELGDSALYLCASSLGQESTDTQYFGPGTRLTVL.

The CDR3 nucleotides read TGTGCCAGCAGCTTAGCAGGGGTGGGCACTGAAGCTTTCTTT. Protein: CASSLAGVGTEAFF. The gene calls are TRBV7-6 and TRBJ1-1; D is perhaps TRBD1 (5 bases). Germline-derived CDR1 and CDR2 are SGHVS and FNYEAQ. The V end was cut by 0 bases, the J end by 4 bases, with 9 bases between. CDR3 size: 14 residues.

The chain has TRBV21-1 and TRBJ2-2; TRBD2, the table's D call, lacks a check against the DNA. TRBV21-1 is recorded as a pseudogene. There are 18 residues in the CDR3. CDR3 coding DNA: TGTGCCAGCAGCAAAGGGGGGGGACACCGACCGAACACCGGGGAGCTGTTTTTT. It codes for CASSKGGGHRPNTGELFF.

Only a few counts were recorded for this clone. The chain employs TRBV7-9 and TRBJ1-1; unclear D gene. This CDR3 is built from 15 residues. The germline V gene encodes CDR1 SEHNR and CDR2 FQNEAQ (reference sequence). V lost 5 bases and J lost 0, with 13 bases in between. The CDR3 here is CASSAGVQMNTEAFF. The DNA of the CDR3 is TGTGCCAGCAGCGCAGGAGTACAAATGAACACTGAAGCTTTCTTT.

This chain connects TRBV10-1 to TRBJ2-3; D is perhaps TRBD1 (8 bases). The CDR3 has 19 residues. Between the trimmed V and J ends, which lost 0 bases and 3 bases, there was a span of 22 bases. Germline CDR1 WNHNN, CDR2 SYGVQD (reference sequence). DNA of the CDR3: TGCGCCAGCAGTGAGTCGATTGCACAGGGGGGGAGGTGGACAGATACGCAGTATTTT. Amino acids: CASSESIAQGGRWTDTQYF.

V is TRBV6-2 or TRBV6-3 and J is TRBJ2-7; 7 bases line up with TRBD1. J gave up 2 bases and V 5 bases, and 3 bases lay outside the gene matches. The V gene's germline CDR1 is MNHEY and CDR2 SVGEGT. The CDR3 extends over 13 amino acids. CDR3 in amino acids: CASSAQGAYEQYF. CDR3 coding DNA: TGTGCCAGCAGTGCCCAGGGGGCCTACGAGCAGTACTTC.

V and J are TRBV29-1 and TRBJ2-1; 9 bases map to TRBD1. J gave up 6 bases and V 3 bases, and 3 bases lay outside the gene matches. The length of the CDR3 is 13 residues. Germline lookup yields CDR1 SQVTM and CDR2 ANQGSEA. The CDR3 loop reads CSVEVTGGNEQFF. The CDR3 bases are TGCAGCGTTGAGGTGACAGGGGGCAATGAGCAGTTCTTC.

The V and J genes are TRBV7-3 and TRBJ2-7, with D possibly TRBD2 on 6 matching bases. Trimming removed 5 bases at V and 1 base at J, with 9 bases between. Germline loops: CDR1 SGHTA, CDR2 FQGTGA. This CDR3 is built from 13 residues. CDR3 sequence: CASSPGTSYEQYF. CDR3 in DNA: TGTGCCAGCAGCCCCGGGACTTCCTACGAGCAGTACTTC.

V usage is TRBV9 and J usage is TRBJ2-2; D is unclear. Germline V gene data show CDR1 as SGDLS and CDR2 as YYNGEE. V gave up 4 bases and J gave up 3 bases, with 10 bases separating them. The CDR3 is made up of 14 amino acids. The CDR3 loop is CASSLRPYTGELFF. The DNA for the CDR3 is TGTGCCAGCAGCCTACGACCGTACACCGGGGAGCTGTTTTTT.

This chain connects TRBV5-6 to TRBJ2-7; tentatively, D is TRBD1 (5 bases). The germline CDR1 and CDR2 sequences are SGHDT and YYEEEE. This CDR3 has 14 amino acids. V lost 2 bases, J lost 2 bases, and 11 bases lay in between. CDR3 sequence reads: CASSLVSGTYEQYF. The DNA of the CDR3 is TGTGCCAGCAGCTTAGTGTCAGGGACCTACGAGCAGTACTTC.

The genes are TRBV6-5 and TRBJ2-7; no clear D gene. Germline values: CDR1 MNHEY, CDR2 SVGAGI. The CDR3 runs to 16 residues. Trimming stripped 1 base from V and 2 bases from J, with 15 bases between. CDR3 region: CASSYWRPSPPYEQYF. The CDR3 DNA reads as TGTGCCAGCAGTTACTGGCGTCCCTCCCCACCCTACGAGCAGTACTTC.

The CDR3 sequence is CASSHNSFPGSTIYF. The CDR3 region has the DNA TGTGCCAGCAGCCACAATTCATTCCCCGGTAGCACCATATATTTT. V usage is TRBV3-1 (or the pseudogene TRBV3-2) and J usage is TRBJ1-3, with D unresolved. This CDR3 contains 15 residues. Germline CDR1 reads LGHDT; CDR2 reads YNNKEL (reference sequence). Trimming pared 3 bases from V and 9 bases from J, leaving 18 bases between.

With respect to this clone: This specimen includes other DNA sequences encoding the same CDR3. This chain joins TRBV7-2 and TRBJ1-2; 7 positions match TRBD1. Germline V lookup: CDR1 SGHTA, CDR2 FQGNSA. This CDR3 is built from 14 residues. V dropped 1 base and J dropped 3; count of bases not matched to a gene: 2. The DNA for the CDR3 is TGTGCCAGCAGCTTAGACAGGGGAGACTATGGCTACACCTTC. Amino acids: CASSLDRGDYGYTF. The full variable domain, its missing parts supplied by reference TRBV7-2 and TRBJ1-2, is GAGVSQSPSNKVTEKGKDVELRCDPISGHTALYWYRQSLGQGLEFLIYFQGNSAPDKSGLPSDRFSAERTGGSVSTLTIQRTQQEDSAVYLCASSLDRGDYGYTFGSGTRLTVV.

The chain carries TRBV6-6 and TRBJ2-4; D not certain. CDR3 length: 16 residues. The V end lost 0 bases, the J end lost 0 bases, and 9 bases lay between the germline ends. Looked up from germline, CDR1 is MNHNY and CDR2 is SVGAGI (reference sequence). CDR3 DNA sequence: TGTGCCAGCAGTTACTCGAGTCATGTAGCCAAAAACATTCAGTACTTC. It yields the protein CASSYSSHVAKNIQYF.

This clone was recorded a few times. The chain couples TRBV28 to TRBJ1-2, with 7 positions matching TRBD1. The CDR3 totals 15 residues. Germline CDR1 MDHEN, CDR2 SYDVKM. The ends lost 2 bases at V and 2 bases at J; junction bases unmatched: 5. Written as DNA, the CDR3 is TGTGCCAGCAGTTTACGGGCAGGGGGAAACTATGGCTACACCTTC. Its translation is CASSLRAGGNYGYTF.

The table lists this clone with a count of one. The V and J genes are TRBV4-1 and TRBJ2-1; a possible D gene is TRBD2 (6 bases). The CDR3 length is 17 residues. From germline, CDR1 is MGHRA and CDR2 YSYEKL. V dropped 1 base and J dropped 0 bases, with 13 bases sitting between them. The CDR3, as DNA: TGCGCCAGCAGCCAAGGGGAGCGGGCGAGCTCCTACAATGAGCAGTTCTTC. Its protein is CASSQGERASSYNEQFF.

The chain recombines TRBV5-1 with TRBJ2-5; D ambiguous. V gave up 0 bases and J gave up 7 bases, with 13 bases separating them. From germline, CDR1 is SGHRS and CDR2 YFSETQ. The CDR3 spans 14 residues. The CDR3 sequence is CASSLESAPGTQYF. CDR3 nucleotide sequence: TGCGCCAGCAGCTTGGAATCGGCCCCAGGGACCCAGTACTTC.

V and J are TRBV20-1 and TRBJ2-5; D remains unclear. Between the trimmed V and J ends, which lost 1 base and 5 bases, there was a span of 2 bases. Germline CDR1 is DFQATT and CDR2 is SNEGSKA (reference sequence). This CDR3 comprises 10 residues. The CDR3 DNA reads as TGCAGTGCTAGAGTCGAGACCCAGTACTTC. It is translated as CSARVETQYF.

The chain combines TRBV28 with TRBJ2-7, with D unclear. Between the trimmed V and J ends, which lost 5 bases and 1 base, there was a span of 6 bases. This CDR3 comprises 12 residues. CDR1 is MDHEN and CDR2 is SYDVKM in the germline V gene. The CDR3, as DNA: TGTGCCAGCAGTGAGGTATCCTACGAGCAGTACTTC. Residues: CASSEVSYEQYF.

The chain employs TRBV19 and TRBJ1-2, with D possibly matching TRBD1 (6 bases). CDR3 length: 14 amino acids. CDR1 LNHDA and CDR2 SQIVND come from the germline V gene (reference sequence). Trimming took 8 bases from V and 3 from J, leaving 16 bases between them. CDR3 sequence reads: CASVQGIQDYGYTF. The CDR3 DNA is TGTGCCAGTGTACAGGGAATCCAGGACTATGGCTACACCTTC.

The CDR3 DNA reads TGCGCCAGCAGCTTGTTGGGACAGGAGACCTACGAGCAGTACTTC. Its translation: CASSLLGQETYEQYF. The chain has TRBV5-1 and TRBJ2-7; 8 nucleotides match TRBD1. The CDR3 extends over 15 amino acids. Germline trimming cut 1 base from V and 2 bases from J; bases unmatched to any gene: 5. The V gene's germline CDR1 is SGHRS and CDR2 YFSETQ.